This TCR beta chain was captured in a study of T cells in Graves' hyperthyroidism and ophthalmopathy. The junction had 0 bases not matched to a gene; V was cut back by 5 bases and J by 0 bases. CDR1 DFQATT and CDR2 SNEGSKA come from the germline V gene (reference sequence). The CDR3 consists of 14 residues. Amplification yielded TCR beta CDR3 regions, with RNA transcripts as the source. When the TCR CDR3 underwent first-round RT-PCR, the HTBI primer set was used. TCRdb ran MiXCR on the multiplex PCR reads and lists one entry per CDR3 protein. The sample includes fewer than 650,000 distinct CDR3 sequences, over 11% of them seen just once.

Sequenced input: blood. This TCR derives from a woman in her twenties or thirties with Graves' hyperthyroidism that later progressed to Graves' ophthalmopathy. The chain has TRBV20-1 and TRBJ2-2; 10 bases are shared with TRBD2. CDR3 sequence: CSAGTSANTGELFF. CDR3 bases: TGCAGTGCTGGGACTAGCGCGAACACCGGGGAGCTGTTTTTT.